This passage covers 5 T cell receptor beta chains from one sample sequenced in a study of CD8 T cells in Susac syndrome. The authors reverse transcribed roughly 0.5 to 1 ug RNA with random hexamers. TCRdb reprocessed the immunoSEQ multiplex PCR reads with MiXCR, giving one entry per CDR3 protein. This table holds approximately 170,000 distinct CDR3 sequences, about 90% found once. Sequencing was done on a sample of CD4+ T cells from PBMCs. These receptor sequences come from a human donor in good health.

In regard to this clonotype: The germline gene is not matched at one end of the junction; a read error may be the cause. The rearrangement links TRBV20-1 to TRBJ1-6; no firm D call. Germline V gene sequence: CDR1 DFQATT, CDR2 SNEGSKA (reference sequence). CDR3 size: 15 residues. In nucleotides, the CDR3 is TGCAGTGCTAGAATGAATAGCGGTTATAATTCACCCCTCCATTTT. It specifies CSARMNSGYNSPLHF.

The chain joins TRBV24-1 to TRBJ2-2; 9 bases align to TRBD1. V was clipped by 1 base and J by 14 bases; unmatched bases: 4. The CDR3 is 13 amino acids. Germline V gene lookup returns CDR1 KGHDR and CDR2 SFDVKD. CDR3 amino acids: CATSDLGDRVLFF. The CDR3 bases are TGTGCCACCAGTGATTTAGGGGACAGGGTTCTGTTTTTT.

V usage is TRBV20-1 and J usage is TRBJ2-5; D gene unclear. Germline CDR1 reads DFQATT; CDR2 reads SNEGSKA (reference sequence). Trimming cost V 5 bases and J 9 bases, with 10 bases left between them. The CDR3 is 10 amino acids. For the CDR3, the DNA is TGCAGTGCTTCCAACCAGGCCCAGTACTTC. As protein: CSASNQAQYF.

The chain employs TRBV6-1 and TRBJ1-1; the match to TRBD1 covers 7 bases. V dropped 5 bases and J dropped 4; count of bases not matched to a gene: 4. CDR3 length equals 13 residues. Germline V CDR1 and CDR2: MNHNS, SASEGT. The CDR3 DNA sequence: TGTGCCAGCAGTTTCGGACAGGTCACTGAAGCTTTCTTT. Encoded protein: CASSFGQVTEAFF.

The chain combines TRBV18 with TRBJ2-3; possibly TRBD2 for D (6 bases). Germline V gene data show CDR1 as KGHSH and CDR2 as LQKENI. The CDR3 is 18 residues long. Trimming pared 2 bases from V and 3 bases from J, leaving 21 bases between. The CDR3 DNA reads as TGTGCCAGCTCACCAAATACTCCAGCGGAGGGCTTTACAGATACGCAGTATTTT. Translated, it gives CASSPNTPAEGFTDTQYF.